The subject of this entry is one T cell receptor (beta chain). Antigen unknown. CDR1 SGHTA and CDR2 FQGTGA come from the germline V gene. The trim removed 5 bases at V and 5 bases at J, leaving 8 bases unmatched. The CDR3 consists of 15 residues. Time point given: week 5, during vaccination. Each dose of the vaccine consisted of 300 ug of mutant IDH1 20-mer peptide, with topical imiquimod. The assay was immunoSEQ multiplex PCR, and TCRdb's table has in-frame clones only and misses some. The table shows approximately 61,000 clones, with about 80% occurring only once. The record originates from a study of a mutant IDH1 vaccine in newly diagnosed glioma. Study-wide background: All eight of the vaccinations patients received fell in weeks 1, 3, 5, 7, 11, 15, 19 and 23. Vaccines began 4-6 weeks after radiotherapy alone, or with temozolomide cycles.

The clonotype was recovered from a woman between 50 and 59 years old with glioma. The sequencing here drew on PBMCs, taken from a glioma patient whose treatment included an IDH1 peptide vaccine. The rearrangement uses TRBV7-3 and TRBJ2-7; TRBD1 agrees at 11 bases. The CDR3 is CASSASGQGANEQYF. The CDR3 DNA reads as TGTGCCAGCAGCGCCTCAGGACAGGGGGCTAACGAGCAGTACTTC. The entire variable domain, with the rest obtained from reference TRBV7-3 and TRBJ2-7, is as follows: GAGVSQTPSNKVTEKGKYVELRCDPISGHTALYWYRQSLGQGPEFLIYFQGTGAADDSGLPNDRFFAVRPEGSVSTLKIQRTERGDSAVYLCASSASGQGANEQYFGPGTRLTVT.